This entry lists 16 T cell receptor beta chains sequenced from one sample in a study of blood T cells in healthy people across ages. A J-beta primer mix and a sample-barcoded 5' primer were used in a second PCR of about 7 to 12 cycles. TCRdb itself ran the 5' RACE reads through MiXCR, one entry per CDR3 protein. The table includes approximately 1.5 million distinct CDR3 sequences, approximately 32% detected once. The material sequenced was blood. The receptors shown here come from a woman aged 30 to 39 in good health.

The chain employs TRBV14 and TRBJ2-7; no clear D gene. Germline V gives CDR1 SGHDN, CDR2 FVKESK. The CDR3 totals 14 residues. V was shortened by 3 bases and J by 0 bases, with 9 bases between the two germline ends. The DNA of the CDR3 is TGTGCCAGCAGCCACATTGGGGTCTCCTACGAGCAGTACTTC. Protein sequence: CASSHIGVSYEQYF.

This chain uses TRBV5-1 with TRBJ2-1; D perhaps matches TRBD2 (5 bases). The CDR3 length is 14 residues. Germline assignment: CDR1 SGHRS and CDR2 YFSETQ. Trimming stripped 2 bases from V and 10 bases from J, with 16 bases between. CDR3 in DNA: TGCGCCAGCAGCTTCGGAGGCGCTTTGGAGGAGCAGTTCTTC. As protein: CASSFGGALEEQFF. The full variable domain, completed using reference TRBV5-1 and TRBJ2-1, is KAGVTQTPRYLIKTRGQQVTLSCSPISGHRSVSWYQQTPGQGLQFLFEYFSETQRNKGNFPGRFSGRQFSNSRSEMNVSTLELGDSALYLCASSFGGALEEQFFGPGTRLTVL.

This clonotype has more than one count but fewer than ten. The rearrangement joins TRBV14 to TRBJ2-7; TRBD2 matches at 13 bases. With the DNA end fitting TRBJ2-5 better, the J assignment may be wrong. CDR1 and CDR2 from the germline V gene are SGHDN and FVKESK. The CDR3 has 16 residues. The CDR3 loop reads CASSHGTSGDWETQYF. The CDR3 DNA is TGTGCCAGCAGCCACGGGACTAGCGGGGATTGGGAGACCCAGTACTTC.

This clonotype has only one observation. Just one base apart from a much larger clone, this may be a read error. The rearrangement joins TRBV20-1 to TRBJ2-7; 9 bases line up with TRBD1. The germline gives CDR1 DFQATT, CDR2 SNEGSKA (reference sequence). With 1 base clipped from V and 5 bases from J, the junction kept 9 bases outside the gene matches. The CDR3 sequence is 15 residues long. Here the CDR3 DNA reads TGCAGTGCTAGAGGAACGGGACAGGGCCACCACGAGCAGTACTTC. It encodes CSARGTGQGHHEQYF.

This clonotype was counted ten times or more. J is TRBJ2-3 and V is TRBV5-1; D is unresolved. Trimming cost V 5 bases and J 5 bases, with 15 bases left between them. Per germline, CDR1 SGHRS and CDR2 YFSETQ. This CDR3 comprises 14 residues. The CDR3 reads CASRKQTLGDTQYF. CDR3 coding DNA: TGCGCCAGCAGAAAACAAACCCTGGGAGATACGCAGTATTTT.

The sample holds many counts of this clonotype. The chain uses TRBV7-9 and TRBJ2-7; D gene unclear. Per germline, CDR1 SEHNR and CDR2 FQNEAQ (reference sequence). The CDR3 is 11 amino acids. Trimming cost V 6 bases and J 6 bases, with 9 bases left between them. The CDR3 region has the DNA TGTGCCAGCAGTTTCACCGGCGAGCAGTACTTC. Its protein product is CASSFTGEQYF.

This clonotype has just a few counts. The chain has TRBV9 and TRBJ1-6; D uncertain. The CDR3 consists of 14 residues. Germline V gives CDR1 SGDLS, CDR2 YYNGEE. V was pared by 0 bases and J by 7 bases, with 8 bases between. CDR3 nucleotide sequence: TGTGCCAGCAGCGTAGCTCAGGAAAATTCACCCCTCCACTTT. Protein sequence: CASSVAQENSPLHF. The whole variable domain, filled in from reference TRBV9 and TRBJ1-6, reads DSGVTQTPKHLITATGQRVTLRCSPRSGDLSVYWYQQSLDQGLQFLIQYYNGEERAKGNILERFSAQQFPDLHSELNLSSLELGDSALYFCASSVAQENSPLHFGNGTRLTVT.

The rearrangement links TRBV13 to TRBJ2-1, with 7 bases aligning to TRBD2. V lost 5 bases to trimming and J lost 0 bases; unmatched junction nucleotides: 10. Germline lookup yields CDR1 PRHDT and CDR2 FYEKMQ (reference sequence). The length of the CDR3 is 17 residues. DNA of the CDR3: TGTGCCAGCAGCCTACAACAGCGGGGAAGCTCCTACAATGAGCAGTTCTTC. Its translation is CASSLQQRGSSYNEQFF.

The chain couples TRBV11-2 to TRBJ1-2; D remains ambiguous. Trimming removed 2 bases from V and 0 bases from J, with 10 bases in between. In germline, CDR1 is SGHAT, CDR2 FQNNGV. The CDR3 has 15 amino acids. CDR3 in amino acids: CASSLLSMANYGYTF. The DNA for the CDR3 is TGTGCCAGCAGCTTACTCTCCATGGCTAACTATGGCTACACCTTC.

The rearrangement links TRBV10-3 to TRBJ2-2; 9 bases agree with TRBD2. CDR3 length: 19 residues. Germline CDR1 ENHRY, CDR2 SYGVKD. Germline trimming cut 0 bases from V and 4 bases from J; bases unmatched to any gene: 12. DNA of the CDR3: TGTGCCATCAGTGAGTCTGCGCGGGAGGGCCTCGTTGGCACCGGGGAGCTGTTTTTT. Translating gives CAISESAREGLVGTGELFF.

This clonotype has just a few counts. CDR3 sequence: CASKVQDRYSNQPQHF. Written as DNA, the CDR3 is TGTGCCAGCAAAGTTCAGGACCGATATTCCAATCAGCCCCAGCATTTT. This chain uses TRBV6-1 with TRBJ1-5; D is ambiguous. Germline lookup yields CDR1 MNHNS and CDR2 SASEGT. CDR3 length: 16 residues. The V end was cut by 7 bases, the J end by 3 bases, with 19 bases between.

This chain links TRBV20-1 with TRBJ1-1, with D unresolved. The CDR3 is 14 amino acids. Germline V gives CDR1 DFQATT, CDR2 SNEGSKA (reference sequence). Between the trimmed V and J ends, which lost 2 bases and 0 bases, there was a span of 10 bases. The CDR3 DNA sequence: TGCAGTGCTAGAAATCTGGGCATGAACACTGAAGCTTTCTTT. This sequence encodes CSARNLGMNTEAFF.

V gene TRBV20-1 combines with J gene TRBJ1-2, with 7 bases identical to TRBD1. Germline lookup yields CDR1 DFQATT and CDR2 SNEGSKA (reference sequence). The CDR3 runs to 16 residues. The junction had 7 bases not matched to a gene; V was cut back by 0 bases and J by 0 bases. The CDR3 coding sequence is TGCAGTGCTAGAGACGTCCGGGACAGTTCTAACTATGGCTACACCTTC. Translating it yields CSARDVRDSSNYGYTF.

The CDR3, as DNA: TGTGCCAGCAGTGAAGTCTATCGTGTAAACCTCCACTTT. Amino acids: CASSEVYRVNLHF. The chain recombines TRBV6-1 with TRBJ1-6; unclear D gene. Trimming took off 1 base at V and 15 bases at J, with 13 bases between the two ends. The CDR3 totals 13 residues. Germline lookup yields CDR1 MNHNS and CDR2 SASEGT.

The V call is TRBV11-1, the J call TRBJ2-1; 9 positions agree with TRBD2. Looked up from germline, CDR1 is SGHAT and CDR2 is FQDESV (reference sequence). The CDR3 is 16 amino acids. The V and J ends lost 6 bases and 4 bases, in that order; junction bases with no gene match: 10. DNA of the CDR3: TGTGCCAGCAGTCCGGTGGGGCGGGAGGGTTACAATGAGCAGTTCTTC. This sequence encodes CASSPVGREGYNEQFF.

This clonotype was observed a handful of times. The chain couples TRBV27 to TRBJ2-7, with 8 bases lining up with TRBD2. Matching the DNA end better, TRBJ2-5 makes the J call doubtful. Germline values: CDR1 MNHEY, CDR2 SMNVEV (reference sequence). The CDR3 totals 16 residues. CDR3 sequence reads: CASSPRLASSMGTQYF. Written as DNA, the CDR3 is TGTGCCAGCAGTCCGAGACTAGCGAGTAGCATGGGGACCCAGTACTTC.